The 15 T cell receptor beta chains in this list originate from one sample, sequenced in a study of blood T cell dynamics during melanoma immunotherapy. The repertoire was sequenced with immunoSEQ multiplex PCR; TCRdb's copy has only in-frame clones and lacks some. This table holds about 11,000 clones, 75% to 90% found once. As for time point: week 3, after first cycle of checkpoint inhibitor. Sequencing was performed on blood, taken from a patient treated with checkpoint blockade. These receptors came from a human donor with melanoma.

This clone was seen a few times. V usage is TRBV6-1 and J usage is TRBJ1-6; D unresolved. V was trimmed by 3 bases and J by 0 bases, leaving 12 bases between them. The CDR3 extends over 17 amino acids. The germline CDR1 and CDR2 sequences are MNHNS and SASEGT. Here the CDR3 DNA reads TGTGCCAGCAGTGATCTCTGGGCCCGCTCCTATAATTCACCCCTCCACTTT. Translation gives CASSDLWARSYNSPLHF.

V and J are TRBV19 and TRBJ2-5, with a weak D call TRBD1 (6 bases). The germline gives CDR1 LNHDA, CDR2 SQIVND (reference sequence). Trimming took off 9 bases at V and 5 bases at J, with 19 bases between the two ends. This CDR3 is 14 amino acids long. CDR3 amino acids: CASSLGAVGETQYF. For the CDR3, the DNA is TGTGCCAGCAGCCTGGGGGCAGTAGGGGAGACCCAGTACTTC.

The chain has TRBV7-2 and TRBJ1-3; D might be TRBD1 (5 bases). The CDR3 consists of 15 residues. V lost 2 bases and J 2 bases, leaving 10 bases between the germline ends. The germline CDR1 and CDR2 sequences are SGHTA and FQGNSA. The CDR3 DNA reads TGTGCCAGCAGCTTACAGGGTTTGGCTGGAAACACCATATATTTT. Encoded protein: CASSLQGLAGNTIYF.

This clone was recorded a few times. This sequence joins TRBV11-3 and TRBJ2-5; D is unclear. V lost 2 bases to trimming and J lost 5 bases, with 9 bases between them. Germline values: CDR1 SGHNT, CDR2 YENEEA. The CDR3 covers 13 residues. The CDR3 here is CASSLSLSETQYF. The CDR3 region has the DNA TGTGCCAGCAGCTTATCGTTGAGTGAGACCCAGTACTTC.

This clone has a single count. The V call is TRBV7-9, the J call TRBJ1-1; 7 nucleotides line up with TRBD1. Trimming cost V 6 bases and J 1 base; bases outside gene matches: 8. The germline V gene has CDR1 SEHNR and CDR2 FQNEAQ (reference sequence). The CDR3 spans 15 residues. The CDR3 reads CASRPEGAQNTEAFF. CDR3 in DNA: TGTGCCAGCAGGCCGGAGGGGGCACAGAACACTGAAGCTTTCTTT.

This chain joins TRBV19 and TRBJ1-5; TRBD1 aligns across 7 bases. The CDR3 spans 14 residues. CDR1 and CDR2 from the germline V gene are LNHDA and SQIVND (reference sequence). The junction had 4 bases not matched to a gene; V was cut back by 3 bases and J by 5 bases. CDR3 bases: TGTGCCAGTAGTATCTGGACAGGCGATCAGCCCCAGCATTTT. Translation: CASSIWTGDQPQHF. Full variable domain (remainder filled in from reference TRBV19 and TRBJ1-5): DGGITQSPKYLFRKEGQNVTLSCEQNLNHDAMYWYRQDPGQGLRLIYYSQIVNDFQKGDIAEGYSVSREKKESFPLTVTSAQKNPTAFYLCASSIWTGDQPQHFGDGTRLSIL.

The rearrangement uses TRBV29-1 and TRBJ1-3, with D possibly matching TRBD1 (6 bases). The CDR3 runs to 13 residues. Between the trimmed V and J ends, which lost 1 base and 4 bases, there was a span of 8 bases. Germline CDR1 is SQVTM and CDR2 is ANQGSEA. CDR3 amino acids: CSVEGGGGNTIYF. In nucleotides, the CDR3 is TGCAGCGTTGAAGGAGGGGGAGGAAACACCATATATTTT. The whole variable domain, remainder taken from reference TRBV29-1 and TRBJ1-3, is SAVISQKPSRDICQRGTSLTIQCQVDSQVTMMFWYRQQPGQSLTLIATANQGSEATYESGFVIDKFPISRPNLTFSTLTVSNMSPEDSSIYLCSVEGGGGNTIYFGEGSWLTVV.

This clone is a singleton in its sample. This chain uses TRBV19 with TRBJ1-4; D unclear. This CDR3 contains 15 residues. The germline V gene encodes CDR1 LNHDA and CDR2 SQIVND (reference sequence). V was clipped by 5 bases and J by 0 bases, with 10 bases between them. As DNA, the CDR3 is TGTGCCAGTAGTTCCCAGATAACAACTAATGAAAAACTGTTTTTT. Its protein is CASSSQITTNEKLFF.

This chain links TRBV12-5 with TRBJ2-7; 9 nucleotides align to TRBD1. CDR3 length: 17 residues. Trimming cost V 0 bases and J 0 bases; bases outside gene matches: 6. Per the germline V gene, CDR1 is LGHNT and CDR2 is FRNRAP. Here the CDR3 DNA reads TGTGCTAGTGGTTTGGTTACGGGACAGGGAACCTCCTACGAGCAGTACGTC. This gives the protein CASGLVTGQGTSYEQYV.

The rearrangement links TRBV7-9 to TRBJ2-1; 10 nucleotides line up with TRBD2. The V gene's germline CDR1 is SEHNR and CDR2 FQNEAQ (reference sequence). The ends lost 4 bases at V and 3 bases at J; junction bases unmatched: 3. The CDR3 has 15 amino acids. CDR3 nucleotide sequence: TGTGCCAGCAGCTGGGCTAGCGGGGGCTACAATGAGCAGTTCTTC. Amino acid sequence: CASSWASGGYNEQFF.

This clone has more than one count but fewer than ten. The chain carries TRBV6-1 and TRBJ1-2, with 7 positions matching TRBD1. Trimming took 6 bases from V and 7 from J; bases not matched to a gene: 11. Germline loops: CDR1 MNHNS, CDR2 SASEGT. The CDR3 spans 14 residues. Written as DNA, the CDR3 is TGTGCCAGCAGGAATAGGGGGCGATCAAGTGGCTACACCTTC. Its translation is CASRNRGRSSGYTF.

This chain links TRBV4-3 with TRBJ2-3; D is uncertain. This CDR3 comprises 15 residues. In germline, CDR1 is LGHNA, CDR2 YSLEER. Trimming pared 2 bases from V and 2 bases from J, leaving 11 bases between. The DNA for the CDR3 is TGCGCCAGCAGCCAATACTTTATAGACACAGATACGCAGTATTTT. Translated, it gives CASSQYFIDTDTQYF.

The J gene is TRBJ1-1, the V gene TRBV5-1; 7 bases line up with TRBD1. CDR3 length: 15 residues. V lost 5 bases and J lost 0; bases outside the gene matches: 7. Germline CDR1 reads SGHRS; CDR2 reads YFSETQ. For the CDR3, the DNA is TGCGCCAGCAGTTACGGGACAGCAATGAACACTGAAGCTTTCTTT. Protein: CASSYGTAMNTEAFF.

This chain uses TRBV30 with TRBJ2-7; 10 bases fit TRBD2. The CDR3 sequence is 16 residues long. The germline V gene encodes CDR1 GTSNPN and CDR2 SVGIG (reference sequence). Losses at the gene ends were 2 bases for V and 6 bases for J; bases not matched to a gene: 13. The CDR3 bases are TGTGCCTGGAGTAAGCGGGGGGGGCATTCAGGCTGCGAGCAGTACGTC. The encoded protein is CAWSKRGGHSGCEQYV.

The chain uses TRBV7-2 and TRBJ2-1, with D unclear. Deletions cut 1 base from V and 5 bases from J, with 12 bases between. This CDR3 comprises 15 residues. The germline V gene has CDR1 SGHTA and CDR2 FQGNSA. The DNA of the CDR3 is TGTGCCAGCAGCTTAGGCGGTCCGAATGACAATGAGCAGTTCTTC. Translated, it gives CASSLGGPNDNEQFF.